This T cell receptor (beta chain) was sequenced in a study of cytomegalovirus exposure and HLA in healthy donors. Study background: Under 90% of approximately 400 genotyped donors fell in the Caucasian-associated ancestry cluster.

As concerns this clone: Its antigen remains unidentified.

In germline, CDR1 is SGDLS, CDR2 YYNGEE. The CDR3 is made up of 13 amino acids. With V trimmed by 2 bases and J by 7 bases, 4 bases remained unmatched. It was with 60 Vbeta and 13 Jbeta primers that the PCR ran. Measured with immunoSEQ multiplex PCR; TCRdb has only the in-frame clones, and not every one. The table lists 100,000 or so clones, under 85% of them singletons, with roughly 1.3% in the top ten. The study's findings and limits: There were some V segments, including TRBV6-2 and TRBV6-3, excluded as indistinguishable. In a later analysis, TCR association rates varied by HLA locus: DRB1 most, HLA-C fewest. The number of N-insertions in an Asian-associated ancestry cluster was reportedly below the approximately 600-donor mean in a later analysis.

The rearrangement uses TRBV9 and TRBJ1-1; 8 nucleotides align to TRBD1. The sample comprised PBMCs. This receptor was obtained from a man aged 35 to 55 in good health and CMV-seronegative. The CDR3 sequence is CASSVDRGSEAFF. CDR3 coding DNA: TGTGCCAGCAGCGTCGACAGGGGAAGTGAAGCTTTCTTT.